These T cell receptor beta chains were read from a single sample in a study of T cells in Graves' hyperthyroidism and ophthalmopathy. TCRdb ran MiXCR on the multiplex PCR reads and lists one entry per CDR3 protein. The sample shows approximately 410,000 distinct CDR3 sequences, roughly 15% of them seen only once. The sample consisted of blood. Source of these receptors: a young man with Graves' ophthalmopathy. Each CDR3 is given with its conserved first and last residue. A D gene is named only where the DNA matches it firmly. A row's size may be missing; if present it is once, few, many or a size class.

CDR3nt,CDR3aa,abundance,j_gene,v_gene,d_gene
TGTGCCAGTAGTATAATTAATCAGCCCCAGCATTTT,CASSIINQPQHF,.,TRBJ1-5,TRBV19,.
TGTGCCAGCAGTGAGGAGCAGTACACTGAAGCTTTCTTT,CASSEEQYTEAFF,many,TRBJ1-1,TRBV6-1,.
TGTGCCAGCAGCCCGTGGCCTAGCGGGGGCACCGGGGAGCTGTTTTTT,CASSPWPSGGTGELFF,.,TRBJ2-2,TRBV9,TRBD2
TGTGCCATCAGTGAAGAGAAGGCGCCTGACTATGGCTACACCTTC,CAISEEKAPDYGYTF,.,TRBJ1-2,TRBV10-3,.
TGCGCCAGCAGCCAGTTTTTGGGGGGCGAGGACGAGCAGTACTTC,CASSQFLGGEDEQYF,many,TRBJ2-7,TRBV4-1,.
TGTGCCACCAGCAGAGATAGGGAGACCCAGTACTTC,CATSRDRETQYF,.,TRBJ2-5,TRBV15,.
TGTGCCTGGAGCCTCCCGGGTGGGGGTCGCGGGGAGCTGTTTTTT,CAWSLPGGGRGELFF,.,TRBJ2-2,TRBV30,.
TGCGCCAGCAGCCGGGGAGCAGGGGGAGCTTTCTTT,CASSRGAGGAFF,many,TRBJ1-1,TRBV4-1,TRBD1
TGCGCCAGCAGCCAATCTGCTCAGAACACTGAAGCTTTCTTT,CASSQSAQNTEAFF,few,TRBJ1-1,TRBV4-1,.
TGCGCCACCACCTCGCTAGCGGGAGATCTCGATGAGCAGTTCTTC,CATTSLAGDLDEQFF,many,TRBJ2-1,TRBV5-1,TRBD2
TGTGCCACCCAGGGACCGTCCTACAATGAGCAGTTCTTC,CATQGPSYNEQFF,.,TRBJ2-1,TRBV24-1,.
TGTGCCTGGAGTGTACAGAGGGTTAGTAATCAGTTCTTC,CAWSVQRVSNQFF,.,TRBJ2-1,TRBV30,.
TGTGCCAGCAGCGGGACAGGGGGCCAAGAGACCCAGTACTTC,CASSGTGGQETQYF,many,TRBJ2-5,TRBV7-9,TRBD1
TGCAGTGCTGTTAACACCGGGGAGCTGTTTTTT,CSAVNTGELFF,many,TRBJ2-2,TRBV20-1,.
TGTGCCAGCAGTCCAAGACAGGGGGTGCCTGAAGCTTTCTTT,CASSPRQGVPEAFF,many,TRBJ1-1,TRBV12-3/TRBV12-4,TRBD1
TGCAGCGTTCTTGGGGGGGACGGCCGGGAAGGTGGCTACACCTTC,CSVLGGDGREGGYTF,few,TRBJ1-2,TRBV29-1,.
TGTGCCAGCAGCGTAGCTCCAGGGACCTACGAGCAGTACTTC,CASSVAPGTYEQYF,.,TRBJ2-7,TRBV9,.
TGTGCCAGCAGCTACGGCCGGGACTATATTCGGACCCAGTACTTC,CASSYGRDYIRTQYF,many,TRBJ2-5,TRBV11-3,TRBD2
TGTGCCAGCAGAATGTACAATGAGCAGTTCTTC,CASRMYNEQFF,many,TRBJ2-1,TRBV11-2,.
TGTGCCAGCAGCTTAGCGGGACAGCCAAACGGCTACACCTTC,CASSLAGQPNGYTF,many,TRBJ1-2,TRBV7-9,TRBD1
TGTGCCAGCAGCCAAGTGTGGGACAGAACCTACGAGCAGTACTTC,CASSQVWDRTYEQYF,.,TRBJ2-7,TRBV3-1,TRBD1
TGTGCCAGCTCACCTAGACAGGGGGAACACTACGAGCAGTACTTC,CASSPRQGEHYEQYF,many,TRBJ2-7,TRBV18,TRBD1
TGTGCCAGCACTGGGGGGGGGAACACTGAAGCTTTCTTT,CASTGGGNTEAFF,few,TRBJ1-1,TRBV6-1,.
TGTGCCAGCATGCGGGCTTCGAGCTCCTACGAGCAGTACTTC,CASMRASSSYEQYF,many,TRBJ2-7,TRBV2,.
TGTGCCAGCAGCTTAGGTTTAGTGGGACTAGCGATCAATGAGCAGTTCTTC,CASSLGLVGLAINEQFF,many,TRBJ2-1,TRBV7-8,TRBD2
TGCGCCAGCAGCCTCGCCCCCCCCACTTCTAGCAATCAGCCCCAGCATTTT,CASSLAPPTSSNQPQHF,.,TRBJ1-5,TRBV4-1,.
TGCGCCAGCAGCTTTCCGGGAGTTGAGACCCAGTACTTC,CASSFPGVETQYF,few,TRBJ2-5,TRBV5-1,.
TGCAGCGTTGAAGATCGGGGTAATTCCTACAATGAGCAGTTCTTC,CSVEDRGNSYNEQFF,many,TRBJ2-1,TRBV29-1,.
TGTGCCAGCAGCTTTTCCAACGGGGCCCAAGAGACCCAGTACTTC,CASSFSNGAQETQYF,few,TRBJ2-5,TRBV7-3,.
TGCGCCAGCAGCATTAACAGGGAGGGGGTCAGACAAGAGACCCAGTACTTC,CASSINREGVRQETQYF,.,TRBJ2-5,TRBV5-1,.
TGTGCCAGCAGCTCCCCAAGGACAGGGCGAGACGGGGAGCTGTTTTTT,CASSSPRTGRDGELFF,few,TRBJ2-2,TRBV7-9,TRBD1
TGTGCCATCAGTGTCCAGTATAGCAATCAGCCCCAGCATTTT,CAISVQYSNQPQHF,few,TRBJ1-5,TRBV10-3,.
TGTGCCAGCAACCCCGGGGGCAGCTATGGCTACACCTTC,CASNPGGSYGYTF,many,TRBJ1-2,TRBV28,.
TGTGCCACCAGTGAAACCGGGACAGGGTGGGAGACCCAGTACTTC,CATSETGTGWETQYF,.,TRBJ2-5,TRBV24-1,TRBD1
TGCAGTGCCGCCCTTCAACGGGAAGGTGGTTATACGCAGTATTTT,CSAALQREGGYTQYF,many,TRBJ2-3,TRBV20-1,.
TGTGCCAGCAGCTTGGGACGCCATAGCAATCAGCCCCAGCATTTT,CASSLGRHSNQPQHF,.,TRBJ1-5,TRBV5-6,.
TGTGCCAGCAGTTACTCGATTCGCTACGAGCAGTACTTC,CASSYSIRYEQYF,many,TRBJ2-7,TRBV6-2/TRBV6-3,.
TGTGCCAGCAGCCTCGGGACGTCAGGGAGAGGGACCCAGTACTTC,CASSLGTSGRGTQYF,many,TRBJ2-5,TRBV7-2,.
TGCGCCAGCAGTGAGTTAGCGGGGGGGGACTACACCGGGGAGCTGTTTTTT,CASSELAGGDYTGELFF,.,TRBJ2-2,TRBV10-1,TRBD2
TGTGCCAGCTCACCAAGAGTGGATGAGACCCAGTACTTC,CASSPRVDETQYF,many,TRBJ2-5,TRBV18,.
TGTGCCAGCAGCGTAGGTCAGATGCAGACCTACGAGCAGTACTTC,CASSVGQMQTYEQYF,many,TRBJ2-7,TRBV9,.
TGTGCCAGCAGCGTAGTTCCGAATGAGCAGTTCTTC,CASSVVPNEQFF,few,TRBJ2-1,TRBV9,.
TGTGCCAGCAGCCAAGAAGCGGCCGATGAGCAGTTCTTC,CASSQEAADEQFF,many,TRBJ2-1,TRBV3-1,.
TGTGCCAGCAGTTATAGACTAGCGGCGAACACCGGGGAGCTGTTTTTT,CASSYRLAANTGELFF,few,TRBJ2-2,TRBV6-9,TRBD2
TGTGCCAGCAGCCAGGTCCCCGGGAACGAGCAGTACTTC,CASSQVPGNEQYF,many,TRBJ2-7,TRBV11-1,.
TGTGCCAGCAGCCACCTGGGACAGGGGTATGGCTACACCTTC,CASSHLGQGYGYTF,many,TRBJ1-2,TRBV3-1,TRBD1
TGTGCCAGCTACATGGGGGGGGCGCAGGGCTACACCTTC,CASYMGGAQGYTF,many,TRBJ1-2,TRBV11-2,.
TGTGCTAGTGGTGGACTAGTAAGCACAGATACGCAGTATTTT,CASGGLVSTDTQYF,many,TRBJ2-3,TRBV12-5,TRBD2
TGTGCCAGCAGCTACCAGAGGGAGAATGAAAAACTGTTTTTT,CASSYQRENEKLFF,.,TRBJ1-4,TRBV7-2,.
TGTGCCAGCAGTGAAACCGGGGGACAGGGAAATCAGCCCCAGCATTTT,CASSETGGQGNQPQHF,many,TRBJ1-5,TRBV2,TRBD1
TGCAGTGCGGCCGGGACAGGGAACACTGAAGCTTTCTTT,CSAAGTGNTEAFF,.,TRBJ1-1,TRBV20-1,TRBD1
TGTGCCAGCAGTGAACGGGGGGACTCGACCTACGAGCAGTACTTC,CASSERGDSTYEQYF,many,TRBJ2-7,TRBV6-1,TRBD2
TGTGCCGGCAGAAGGGGGCTCGCCGAAAAACTGTTTTTT,CAGRRGLAEKLFF,.,TRBJ1-4,TRBV6-1,TRBD1
TGTGCCAGCAGTGCAGCGGGAGGGCCTCCCTCCTACGAGCAGTACTTC,CASSAAGGPPSYEQYF,.,TRBJ2-7,TRBV2,TRBD2
TGTGCCAGCAGTTTTAGACCGAACACTGAAGCTTTCTTT,CASSFRPNTEAFF,many,TRBJ1-1,TRBV27,.
TGTGCCTGGAGTGTACGATGGCAGCCGGTTCTCCGAAACACCATATATTTT,CAWSVRWQPVLRNTIYF,few,TRBJ1-3,TRBV30,.
TGTGCCAGCAGTTACTCATCGGGGGGGTATATTCACAATGAGCAGTTCTTC,CASSYSSGGYIHNEQFF,.,TRBJ2-1,TRBV6-2/TRBV6-3,TRBD2
TGTGCCAGCAGTTTCGGCGGGACCGGGGGAGATACGCAGTATTTT,CASSFGGTGGDTQYF,many,TRBJ2-3,TRBV27,.
TGTGCCAGCAGCCCTCCGTGGGGGGCGGGGGGGATCACCGGGGAGCTGTTTTTT,CASSPPWGAGGITGELFF,many,TRBJ2-2,TRBV11-3,TRBD2
TGTGCCAGCAGCTTAAACAGGGGGGCTCAGCCCCAGCATTTT,CASSLNRGAQPQHF,.,TRBJ1-5,TRBV7-6,TRBD1